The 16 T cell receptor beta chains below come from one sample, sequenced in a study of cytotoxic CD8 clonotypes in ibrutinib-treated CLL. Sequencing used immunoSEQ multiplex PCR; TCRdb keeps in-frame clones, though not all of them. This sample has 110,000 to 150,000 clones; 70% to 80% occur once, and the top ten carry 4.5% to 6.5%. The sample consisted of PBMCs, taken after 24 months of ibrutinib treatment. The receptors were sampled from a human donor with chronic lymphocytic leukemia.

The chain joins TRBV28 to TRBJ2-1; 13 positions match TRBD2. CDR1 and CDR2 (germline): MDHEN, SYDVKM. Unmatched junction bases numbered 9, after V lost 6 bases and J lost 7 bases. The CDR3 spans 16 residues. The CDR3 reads CASRTHGTSGINEQFF. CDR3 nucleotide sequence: TGTGCCAGCAGGACCCACGGGACTAGCGGGATTAATGAGCAGTTCTTC.

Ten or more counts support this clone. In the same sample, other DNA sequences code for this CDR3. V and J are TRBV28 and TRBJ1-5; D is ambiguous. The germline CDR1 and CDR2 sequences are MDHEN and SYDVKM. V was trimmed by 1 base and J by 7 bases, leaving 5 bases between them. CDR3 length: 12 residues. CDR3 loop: CASSLSGQPQHF. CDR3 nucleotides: TGTGCCAGCAGTTTATCGGGACAGCCCCAGCATTTT.

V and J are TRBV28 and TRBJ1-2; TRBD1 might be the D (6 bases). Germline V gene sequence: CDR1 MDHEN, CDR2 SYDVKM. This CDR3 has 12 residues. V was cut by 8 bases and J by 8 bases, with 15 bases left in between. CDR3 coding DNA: TGTGCCAGCGGAAGGGGGGGCTGGGGCTACACCTTC. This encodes CASGRGGWGYTF.

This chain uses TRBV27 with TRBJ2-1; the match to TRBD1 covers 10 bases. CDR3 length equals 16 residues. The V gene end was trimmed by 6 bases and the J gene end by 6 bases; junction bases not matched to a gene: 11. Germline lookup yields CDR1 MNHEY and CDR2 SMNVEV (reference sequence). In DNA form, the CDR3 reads TGTGCCAGCAGCCCCTTGGGGGACAGGGGTGCCAATGAGCAGTTCTTC. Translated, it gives CASSPLGDRGANEQFF.

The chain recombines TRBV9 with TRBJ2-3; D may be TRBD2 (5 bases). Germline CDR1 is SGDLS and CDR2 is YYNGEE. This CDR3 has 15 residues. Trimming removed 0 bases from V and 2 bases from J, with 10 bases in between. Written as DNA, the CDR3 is TGTGCCAGCAGCGTAGGGCCTAGCCCCACAGATACGCAGTATTTT. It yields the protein CASSVGPSPTDTQYF.

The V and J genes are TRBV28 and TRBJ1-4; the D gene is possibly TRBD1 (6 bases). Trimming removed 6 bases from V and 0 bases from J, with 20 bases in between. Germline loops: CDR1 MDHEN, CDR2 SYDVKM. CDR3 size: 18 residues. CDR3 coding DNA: TGTGCCAGCAGCCTCTGGGCCAGGGGAGGTTCAACTAATGAAAAACTGTTTTTT. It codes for CASSLWARGGSTNEKLFF.

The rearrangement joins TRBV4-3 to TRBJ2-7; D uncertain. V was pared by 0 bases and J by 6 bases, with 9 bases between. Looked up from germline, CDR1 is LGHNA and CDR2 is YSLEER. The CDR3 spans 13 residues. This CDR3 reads CASSQDGPGEQYF. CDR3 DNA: TGCGCCAGCAGCCAAGATGGGCCGGGCGAGCAGTACTTC.

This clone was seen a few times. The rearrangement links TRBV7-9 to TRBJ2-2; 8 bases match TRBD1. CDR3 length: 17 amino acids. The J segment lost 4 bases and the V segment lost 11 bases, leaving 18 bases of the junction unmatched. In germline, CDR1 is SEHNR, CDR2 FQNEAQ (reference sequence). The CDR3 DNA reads TGTGCCGACAACCCAGGGGGCGCGGTTAGTGGCACCGGGGAGCTGTTTTTT. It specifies CADNPGGAVSGTGELFF.

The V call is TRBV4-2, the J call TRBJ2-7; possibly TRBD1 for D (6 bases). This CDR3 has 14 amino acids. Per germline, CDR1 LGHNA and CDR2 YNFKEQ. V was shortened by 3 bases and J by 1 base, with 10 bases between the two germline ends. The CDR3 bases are TGTGCCAGCAGCCATGGGGACACATCCTACGAGCAGTACTTC. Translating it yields CASSHGDTSYEQYF.

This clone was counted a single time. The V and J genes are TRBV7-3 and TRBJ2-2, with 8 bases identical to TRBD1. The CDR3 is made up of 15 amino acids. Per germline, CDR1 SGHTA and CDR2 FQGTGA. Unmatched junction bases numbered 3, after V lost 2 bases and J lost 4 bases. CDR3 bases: TGTGCCAGCAGCTTAGGGACAGGATCCACCGGGGAGCTGTTTTTT. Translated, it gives CASSLGTGSTGELFF.

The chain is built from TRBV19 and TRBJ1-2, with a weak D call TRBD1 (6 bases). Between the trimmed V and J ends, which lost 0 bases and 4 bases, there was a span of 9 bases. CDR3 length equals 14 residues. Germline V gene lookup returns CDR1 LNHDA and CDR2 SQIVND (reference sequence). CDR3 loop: CASSIDQGTYGYTF. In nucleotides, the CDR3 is TGTGCCAGTAGTATAGATCAGGGGACCTATGGCTACACCTTC.

The CDR3 bases are TGTGCCAGCAGCCCCGGGTCCGCCGGGGAGCTGTTTTTT. Protein product: CASSPGSAGELFF. V and J are TRBV11-3 and TRBJ2-2; no firm D call. The CDR3 is made up of 13 amino acids. Trimming cost V 5 bases and J 6 bases, with 10 bases left between them. Germline V gene lookup returns CDR1 SGHNT and CDR2 YENEEA.

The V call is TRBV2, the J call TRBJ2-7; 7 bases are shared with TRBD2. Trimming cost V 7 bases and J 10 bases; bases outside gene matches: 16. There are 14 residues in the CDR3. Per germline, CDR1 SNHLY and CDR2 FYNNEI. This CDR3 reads CASNPTGGPPSQYF. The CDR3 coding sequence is TGTGCCAGCAACCCCACGGGGGGTCCCCCGAGCCAGTACTTC.

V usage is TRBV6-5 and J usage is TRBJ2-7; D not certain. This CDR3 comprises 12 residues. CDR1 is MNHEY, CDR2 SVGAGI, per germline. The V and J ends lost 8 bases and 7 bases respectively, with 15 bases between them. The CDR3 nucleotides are TGTGCCAGCGGTAAGCCGGTACGGGAGCAGTACTTC. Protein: CASGKPVREQYF.

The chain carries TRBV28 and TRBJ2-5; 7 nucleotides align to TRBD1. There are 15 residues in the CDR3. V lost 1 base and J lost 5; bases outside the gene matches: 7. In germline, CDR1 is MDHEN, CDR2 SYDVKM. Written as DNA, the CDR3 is TGTGCCAGCAGTTTATCCCAGAGGGGGCTCGAGACCCAGTACTTC. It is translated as CASSLSQRGLETQYF.

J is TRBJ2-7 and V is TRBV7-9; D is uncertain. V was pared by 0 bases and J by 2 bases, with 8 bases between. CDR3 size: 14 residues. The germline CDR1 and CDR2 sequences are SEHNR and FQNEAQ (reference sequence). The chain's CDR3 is CASSLAFRAYEQYF. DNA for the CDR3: TGTGCCAGCAGCTTAGCCTTCCGGGCCTACGAGCAGTACTTC.